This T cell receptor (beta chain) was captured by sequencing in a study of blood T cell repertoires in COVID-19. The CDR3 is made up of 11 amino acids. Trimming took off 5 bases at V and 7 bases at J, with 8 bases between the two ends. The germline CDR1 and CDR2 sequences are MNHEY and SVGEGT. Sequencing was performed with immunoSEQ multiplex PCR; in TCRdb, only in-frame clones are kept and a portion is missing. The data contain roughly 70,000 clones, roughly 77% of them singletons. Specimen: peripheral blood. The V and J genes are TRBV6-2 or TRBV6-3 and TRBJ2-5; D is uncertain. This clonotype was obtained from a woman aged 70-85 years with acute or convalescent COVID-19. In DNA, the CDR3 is TGTGCCAGCAGTCCGGGTGTGACCCAGTACTTC. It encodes CASSPGVTQYF.